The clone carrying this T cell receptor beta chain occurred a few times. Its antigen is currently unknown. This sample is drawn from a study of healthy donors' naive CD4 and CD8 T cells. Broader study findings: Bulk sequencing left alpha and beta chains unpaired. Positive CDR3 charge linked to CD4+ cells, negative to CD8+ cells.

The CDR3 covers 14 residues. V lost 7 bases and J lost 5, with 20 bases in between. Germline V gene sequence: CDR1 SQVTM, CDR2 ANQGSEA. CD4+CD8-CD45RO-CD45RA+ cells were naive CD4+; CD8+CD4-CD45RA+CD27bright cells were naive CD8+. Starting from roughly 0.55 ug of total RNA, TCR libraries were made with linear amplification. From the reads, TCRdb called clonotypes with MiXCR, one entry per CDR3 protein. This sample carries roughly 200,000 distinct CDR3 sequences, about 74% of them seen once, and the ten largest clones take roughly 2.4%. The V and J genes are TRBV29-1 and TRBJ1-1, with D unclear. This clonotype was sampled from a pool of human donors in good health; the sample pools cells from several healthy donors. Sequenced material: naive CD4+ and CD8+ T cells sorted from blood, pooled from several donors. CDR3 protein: CSASPSEAGTEAFF. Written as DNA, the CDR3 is TGCAGCGCTTCCCCGTCCGAGGCTGGTACTGAAGCTTTCTTT.